This TCR beta chain came from a study of T cell responses to AZD1222 COVID-19 vaccine. Study-wide context: Investigators merged groups given second doses at roughly 4 or roughly 12 weeks. Broader study findings: The study sampled repertoires only after the peak T cell response. Nearly half of spike-specific TCRs reportedly target variant regions that are unmutated in the B.1.351 and B.1.1.7 variants. Seropositive status at baseline applied to only five or six AZD1222 recipients.

A word on this clone: Antigen specificity is unknown.

The CDR3 has 15 residues. Germline values: CDR1 SGHTA, CDR2 FQGTGA. V dropped 3 bases and J dropped 1; count of bases not matched to a gene: 3. Clones were read by immunoSEQ multiplex PCR, and TCRdb kept only the in-frame ones, dropping some. The table shows 150,000 or so clones, with just under 95% occurring only once. This specimen was peripheral blood, taken on day 0 of AZD1222 vaccination. The rearrangement joins TRBV7-3 to TRBJ2-1; 7 bases fit TRBD1. The receptor was derived from an adult in good health. CDR3 coding DNA: TGTGCCAGCAGCTTTACGGGACAGTCCTACAATGAGCAGTTCTTC. Its protein product is CASSFTGQSYNEQFF.